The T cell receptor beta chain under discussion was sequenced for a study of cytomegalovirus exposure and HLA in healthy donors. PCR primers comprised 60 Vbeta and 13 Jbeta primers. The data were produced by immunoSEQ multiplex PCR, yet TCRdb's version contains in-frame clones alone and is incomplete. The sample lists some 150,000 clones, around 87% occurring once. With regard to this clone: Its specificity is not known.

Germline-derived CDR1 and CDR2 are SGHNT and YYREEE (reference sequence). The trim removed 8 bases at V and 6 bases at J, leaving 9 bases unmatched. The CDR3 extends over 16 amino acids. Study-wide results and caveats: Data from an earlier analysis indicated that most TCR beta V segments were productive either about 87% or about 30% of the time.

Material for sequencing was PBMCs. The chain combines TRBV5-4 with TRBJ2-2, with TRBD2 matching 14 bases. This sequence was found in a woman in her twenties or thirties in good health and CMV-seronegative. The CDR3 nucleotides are TGTGCCAGTAGCGGGACTAGCGGGAGTAATGCCGGGGAGCTGTTTTTT. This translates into CASSGTSGSNAGELFF.